These 24 T cell receptor beta chains share one sample of origin, sequenced in a study of technical replicates of blood from four donors. TCRdb's copy holds only in-frame clones and misses some; the assay was immunoSEQ multiplex PCR. Found here are about 100,000 clones, 85% to 95% of them singletons; the top ten hold 0.2% to 0.25%. The sequenced material came from T cells isolated from PBMCs. All receptors come from a human donor in good health.

V usage is TRBV28 and J usage is TRBJ2-4; 14 bases map to TRBD2. V lost 5 bases, J lost 2 bases, and 8 bases stayed unmatched. CDR1 and CDR2 from the germline V gene are MDHEN and SYDVKM. The CDR3 totals 18 residues. The CDR3 loop reads CASSLPGLAGETKNIQYF. CDR3 coding DNA: TGTGCCAGCAGTCTACCGGGACTAGCGGGAGAAACCAAAAACATTCAGTACTTC.

J is TRBJ2-1 and V is TRBV6-1, with 7 bases that match TRBD2. The V gene's germline CDR1 is MNHNS and CDR2 SASEGT. This CDR3 is built from 17 residues. J lost 5 bases, V lost 1 base, and 11 bases had no gene match. The CDR3 here is CASSEEALSSGHNEQFF. For the CDR3, the DNA is TGTGCCAGCAGTGAAGAGGCCCTGTCTAGCGGACACAATGAGCAGTTCTTC.

This clone has only one observation. The chain uses TRBV6-5 and TRBJ1-6; 8 bases agree with TRBD1. V gave up 7 bases and J gave up 9 bases; unmatched junction bases: 8. The CDR3 consists of 14 residues. Germline loops: CDR1 MNHEY, CDR2 SVGAGI. The CDR3 coding sequence is TGTGCCAGCAATCGACAGGGGCCAATTTCACCCCTCCACTTT. It is translated as CASNRQGPISPLHF.

This sequence joins TRBV6-5 and TRBJ2-5; TRBD1 matches at 9 bases. Per germline, CDR1 MNHEY and CDR2 SVGAGI. Losses at the gene ends were 10 bases for V and 7 bases for J; bases not matched to a gene: 16. There are 15 residues in the CDR3. The CDR3 reads CATYPRQGGAGTQYF. CDR3 nucleotides: TGTGCCACGTACCCCAGACAGGGGGGAGCTGGGACCCAGTACTTC.

V is TRBV28 and J is TRBJ1-1; D is perhaps TRBD1 (6 bases). The germline CDR1 and CDR2 sequences are MDHEN and SYDVKM. The V and J ends lost 4 bases and 5 bases respectively, with 14 bases between them. CDR3 length: 14 residues. The CDR3 region is CASSYPQGETEAFF. In nucleotides, the CDR3 is TGTGCCAGCAGTTATCCACAGGGAGAGACTGAAGCTTTCTTT.

The chain has TRBV4-1 and TRBJ2-1, with TRBD1 matching 7 bases. This CDR3 is built from 17 residues. V lost 0 bases, J lost 4 bases, and 9 bases stayed unmatched. In germline, CDR1 is MGHRA, CDR2 YSYEKL. CDR3 sequence: CASSQEGIAGGYNEQFF. CDR3 bases: TGCGCCAGCAGCCAAGAAGGAATCGCAGGGGGATACAATGAGCAGTTCTTC.

The chain couples TRBV6-5 to TRBJ2-5; 7 nucleotides match TRBD2. The CDR3 has 15 residues. The junction had 7 bases not matched to a gene; V was cut back by 2 bases and J by 4 bases. CDR1 is MNHEY, CDR2 SVGAGI, per germline. CDR3 coding DNA: TGTGCCAGCAGTTACCGGACTAGTGCAGGAGAGACCCAGTACTTC. Its translation is CASSYRTSAGETQYF.

The chain carries TRBV11-2 and TRBJ1-1, with 8 nucleotides matching TRBD1. CDR1 is SGHAT and CDR2 is FQNNGV in the germline V gene. V shed 2 bases, J shed 1 base, and the junction held 9 bases outside the gene matches. The CDR3 sequence is 17 residues long. CDR3 sequence (DNA): TGTGCCAGCAGCTTACAAATCCAGGGGGCGCCGAACACTGAAGCTTTCTTT. Translating gives CASSLQIQGAPNTEAFF.

V and J are TRBV30 and TRBJ1-6; D unclear. The germline CDR1 and CDR2 sequences are GTSNPN and SVGIG (reference sequence). The CDR3 covers 14 residues. The V end was cut by 1 base, the J end by 3 bases, with 7 bases between. CDR3 DNA: TGTGCCTGGAGTGGTTCTCTCTATAATTCACCCCTCCACTTT. Its protein product is CAWSGSLYNSPLHF.

V gene TRBV7-8 combines with J gene TRBJ2-1; D unresolved. Between the trimmed V and J ends, which lost 2 bases and 4 bases, there was a span of 12 bases. Germline CDR1 reads SGHVS; CDR2 reads FQNEAQ. There are 15 residues in the CDR3. In DNA form, the CDR3 reads TGTGCCAGCAGCTTACGGGTTAGTAGGTACAATGAGCAGTTCTTC. Residues: CASSLRVSRYNEQFF. Filled out from reference TRBV7-8 and TRBJ2-1, the complete variable domain reads GAGVSQSPRYKVAKRGQDVALRCDPISGHVSLFWYQQALGQGPEFLTYFQNEAQLDKSGLPSDRFFAERPEGSVSTLKIQRTQQEDSAVYLCASSLRVSRYNEQFFGPGTRLTVL.

This chain uses TRBV18 with TRBJ1-1, with D perhaps TRBD1 (6 bases). This CDR3 contains 17 residues. The germline V and J ends were trimmed by 2 bases and 0 bases, with 16 bases remaining between them. Per germline, CDR1 KGHSH and CDR2 LQKENI. The CDR3 bases are TGTGCCAGCTCACCAAGGTCAGGACAGCCTGTGAACACTGAAGCTTTCTTT. As protein: CASSPRSGQPVNTEAFF.

The chain links TRBV7-2 to TRBJ2-7, with no clear D. CDR1 SGHTA and CDR2 FQGNSA come from the germline V gene. This CDR3 spans 11 amino acids. V lost 5 bases and J 6 bases, leaving 8 bases between the germline ends. This CDR3 reads CASSTPVEQYF. CDR3 DNA: TGTGCCAGCAGCACCCCGGTCGAGCAGTACTTC.

The chain is built from TRBV7-9 and TRBJ1-2; 8 nucleotides line up with TRBD1. CDR1 is SEHNR and CDR2 is FQNEAQ in the germline V gene (reference sequence). V trimming: 11 bases; J trimming: 8 bases; junction bases outside the gene matches: 10. The CDR3 is 12 amino acids. The CDR3 is CAGEPGQEGYTF. For the CDR3, the DNA is TGTGCCGGAGAACCGGGACAGGAGGGCTACACCTTC.

CDR3 amino acids: CASSVGIGGRNTEAFF. CDR3 DNA: TGTGCCAGCAGCGTAGGGATCGGGGGGCGGAACACTGAAGCTTTCTTT. The chain couples TRBV9 to TRBJ1-1; D may be TRBD1 (6 bases). Per the germline V gene, CDR1 is SGDLS and CDR2 is YYNGEE. Trimming pared 0 bases from V and 1 base from J, leaving 13 bases between. This CDR3 region has 16 residues.

The rearrangement joins TRBV7-9 to TRBJ2-3; TRBD1 might be the D (5 bases). CDR1 SEHNR and CDR2 FQNEAQ come from the germline V gene (reference sequence). The germline V and J ends were trimmed by 6 bases and 4 bases, with 8 bases remaining between them. The CDR3 runs to 12 residues. The CDR3 DNA sequence: TGTGCCAGCAGTATAGGGGCAGATACGCAGTATTTT. Residues: CASSIGADTQYF.

This clone was recorded once. The chain combines TRBV27 with TRBJ2-7, with TRBD1 matching 8 bases. The CDR3 length is 18 residues. Germline trimming cut 6 bases from V and 3 bases from J; bases unmatched to any gene: 19. Looked up from germline, CDR1 is MNHEY and CDR2 is SMNVEV (reference sequence). The CDR3: CASSPRQGRLSFGYEQYF. The CDR3 DNA is TGTGCCAGCAGCCCACGACAGGGGCGCCTTTCTTTCGGCTACGAGCAGTACTTC.

The V and J genes are TRBV19 and TRBJ2-5, with 7 bases lining up with TRBD2. The CDR3 is 13 residues long. CDR1 is LNHDA, CDR2 SQIVND, per germline (reference sequence). The V gene end was trimmed by 7 bases and the J gene end by 7 bases; junction bases not matched to a gene: 9. The CDR3 sequence: CASTSRWGGTQYF. CDR3 coding DNA: TGTGCCAGTACCAGCCGGTGGGGGGGGACCCAGTACTTC.

The V and J genes are TRBV29-1 and TRBJ2-7; D may be TRBD1 (6 bases). Germline CDR1 and CDR2: SQVTM and ANQGSEA. V lost 6 bases, J lost 0 bases, and 15 bases lay in between. The CDR3 has 14 amino acids. This CDR3 is CSVADRTYSYEQYF. The CDR3 DNA reads as TGCAGCGTCGCCGACAGGACTTACTCCTACGAGCAGTACTTC.

The count of this clone is one. The gene calls are TRBV19 and TRBJ1-2; TRBD1 agrees at 8 bases. V lost 4 bases and J lost 3; bases outside the gene matches: 7. The CDR3 is made up of 15 amino acids. Germline CDR1 LNHDA, CDR2 SQIVND (reference sequence). The CDR3 loop reads CASSTGTGQYYGYTF. As DNA, the CDR3 is TGTGCCAGTAGTACCGGGACAGGCCAATACTATGGCTACACCTTC.

This clone was recorded only once. V is TRBV4-1 and J is TRBJ1-5; D remains ambiguous. CDR3 length: 13 residues. Germline CDR1 is MGHRA and CDR2 is YSYEKL. V was clipped by 4 bases and J by 6 bases, with 10 bases between them. This CDR3 is CASSLSTGQPQHF. CDR3 in DNA: TGCGCCAGCAGCCTAAGTACCGGTCAGCCCCAGCATTTT.

The V call is TRBV5-1, the J call TRBJ2-5, with 11 bases identical to TRBD2. With V trimmed by 1 base and J by 0 bases, 5 bases remained unmatched. Germline CDR1 is SGHRS and CDR2 is YFSETQ. CDR3 size: 17 residues. The CDR3 protein is CASSLTASGGNQETQYF. The CDR3 DNA sequence: TGCGCCAGCAGCTTGACGGCTAGCGGGGGGAACCAAGAGACCCAGTACTTC.

This chain uses TRBV5-1 with TRBJ2-2; 8 positions agree with TRBD1. The CDR3 contains 14 residues. The germline gives CDR1 SGHRS, CDR2 YFSETQ. The V and J ends lost 5 bases and 1 base, in that order; junction bases with no gene match: 1. The chain's CDR3 is CASRGTGNTGELFF. CDR3 DNA sequence: TGCGCCAGCAGGGGGACAGGGAACACCGGGGAGCTGTTTTTT.

The chain employs TRBV4-1 and TRBJ2-5, with 14 nucleotides matching TRBD2. The germline gives CDR1 MGHRA, CDR2 YSYEKL. The CDR3 is made up of 20 amino acids. Germline trimming cut 2 bases from V and 5 bases from J; bases unmatched to any gene: 16. CDR3 in amino acids: CASSQSPRTSGRIGGETQYF. CDR3 sequence (DNA): TGCGCCAGCAGCCAATCACCTCGGACTAGCGGGAGGATTGGGGGGGAGACCCAGTACTTC.

The rearrangement uses TRBV7-8 and TRBJ2-7, with D possibly being TRBD1 (5 bases). Germline V lookup: CDR1 SGHVS, CDR2 FQNEAQ. The length of the CDR3 is 15 residues. Trimming took 0 bases from V and 0 from J, leaving 9 bases between them. The CDR3 nucleotides read TGTGCCAGCAGCTTAGCGACAGCGAGCTCCTACGAGCAGTACTTC. It is translated as CASSLATASSYEQYF.